This T cell receptor beta chain was sequenced during a study of technical replicates of blood from a handful of donors. Germline CDR1 SQVTM, CDR2 ANQGSEA. The CDR3 totals 14 residues. The ends lost 7 bases at V and 7 bases at J; junction bases unmatched: 12. Method: immunoSEQ multiplex PCR; TCRdb's copy keeps in-frame clones and lacks some. Of approximately 69,000 clones listed, around 90% are singletons. This clonotype was obtained from a human donor in good health. Some clones in this sample may be carry-over from other donors' samples. The rearrangement uses TRBV29-1 and TRBJ1-1; TRBD1 aligns across 10 bases. Material for sequencing was PBMCs. The CDR3 loop reads CSATRDRGLGEAFF. DNA of the CDR3: TGCAGCGCAACCCGGGACAGGGGCCTAGGTGAAGCTTTCTTT.